This T cell receptor (beta chain) was documented in a study of cytomegalovirus exposure and HLA in healthy donors. The PCR employed 60 Vbeta primers together with 13 Jbeta primers. Generated by immunoSEQ multiplex PCR, the TCRdb table keeps only in-frame clones and is missing some. The data contain some 120,000 clones, 70% to 90% of them singletons. Sampled while nominally healthy, donors likely had unrecorded immune exposures. Points from the study as a whole: The authors enumerated over 150 TCR beta chains as linked to cytomegalovirus. TCR beta sequences numbering around 15,000 were associated with HLA alleles at 0.05 false discovery rate in a later analysis.

Notes on this clone: Its antigen is as yet unknown.

V was pared by 4 bases and J by 0 bases, with 12 bases between. From germline, CDR1 is SGHNT and CDR2 YYREEE (reference sequence). The CDR3 has 15 residues. The TCR sequence derives from a man in his forties in good health and CMV-seronegative. V and J are TRBV5-4 and TRBJ2-3; D may be TRBD1 (6 bases). The sequencing sample was made of PBMCs. The CDR3 spells CASSRGGASTDTQYF. CDR3 DNA: TGTGCCAGCAGCAGAGGGGGTGCAAGCACAGATACGCAGTATTTT. Supplemented by reference TRBV5-4 and TRBJ2-3, the full variable domain reads ETGVTQSPTHLIKTRGQQVTLRCSSQSGHNTVSWYQQALGQGPQFIFQYYREEENGRGNFPPRFSGLQFPNYSSELNVNALELDDSALYLCASSRGGASTDTQYFGPGTRLTVL.